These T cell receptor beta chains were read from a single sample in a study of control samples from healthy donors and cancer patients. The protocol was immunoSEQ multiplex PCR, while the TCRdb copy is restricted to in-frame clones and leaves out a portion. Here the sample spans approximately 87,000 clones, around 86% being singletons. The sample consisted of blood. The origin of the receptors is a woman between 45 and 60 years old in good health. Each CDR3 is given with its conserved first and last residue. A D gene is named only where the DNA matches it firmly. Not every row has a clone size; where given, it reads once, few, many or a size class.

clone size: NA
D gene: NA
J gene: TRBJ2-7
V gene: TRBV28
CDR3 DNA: TGTGCCAGCAGTTCGAGGGGGGGTCTAGCACTAAGGCAGTACTTC
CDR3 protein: CASSSRGGLALRQYF

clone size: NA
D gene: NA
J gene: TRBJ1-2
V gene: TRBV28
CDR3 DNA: TGTGCCACCAGACAGAACTATGGCTACACCTTC
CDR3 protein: CATRQNYGYTF

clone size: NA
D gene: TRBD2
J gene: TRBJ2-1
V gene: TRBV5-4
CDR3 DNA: TGTGCCAGCAGCTTAGCGGGGGGGAACTACAATGAGCAGTTCTTC
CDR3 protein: CASSLAGGNYNEQFF

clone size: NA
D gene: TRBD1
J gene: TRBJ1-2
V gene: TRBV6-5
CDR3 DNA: TGTGCCAGCACCTCCGGGACAGGGGATGGCTATGGCTACACCTTC
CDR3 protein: CASTSGTGDGYGYTF

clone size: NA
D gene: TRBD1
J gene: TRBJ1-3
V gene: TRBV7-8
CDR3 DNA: TGTGCCAGCAGCCCTCCCAGGGGGAGCTCTGGAAACACCATATATTTT
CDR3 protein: CASSPPRGSSGNTIYF

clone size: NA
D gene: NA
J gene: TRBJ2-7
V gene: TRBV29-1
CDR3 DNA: TGCAGCGTTGAAGTTTTGGTAAGGGGTGTATCCTACGAGCAGTACTTC
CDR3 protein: CSVEVLVRGVSYEQYF

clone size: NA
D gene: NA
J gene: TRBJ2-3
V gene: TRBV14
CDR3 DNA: TGTGCCAGCAGCCATCAGGGTAGAGGCACAGATACGCAGTATTTT
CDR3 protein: CASSHQGRGTDTQYF

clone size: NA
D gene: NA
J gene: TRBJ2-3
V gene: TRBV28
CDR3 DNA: TGTGCCAGCAGTCCTCCGGGCCAACTTACCACAGATACGCAGTATTTT
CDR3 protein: CASSPPGQLTTDTQYF

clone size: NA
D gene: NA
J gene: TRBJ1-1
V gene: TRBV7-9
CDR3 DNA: TGTGCCAGCAGCTTAAGGGGGAACACTGAAGCTTTCTTT
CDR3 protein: CASSLRGNTEAFF

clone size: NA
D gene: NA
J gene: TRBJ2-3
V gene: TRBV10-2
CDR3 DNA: TGCGCCAGCAGTGAGTCAATGTATGGGGGTACGCAGTATTTT
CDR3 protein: CASSESMYGGTQYF

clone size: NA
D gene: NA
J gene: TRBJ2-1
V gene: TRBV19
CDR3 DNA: TGTGCCAGTAGTAATGTATACGACTACAATGAGCAGTTCTTC
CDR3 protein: CASSNVYDYNEQFF

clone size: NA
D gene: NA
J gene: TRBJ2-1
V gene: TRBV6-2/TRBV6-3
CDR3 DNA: TGTGCCAGCAGTTACAAAGGGTCGCGCGCAAGCTACAATGAGCAGTTCTTC
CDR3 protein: CASSYKGSRASYNEQFF

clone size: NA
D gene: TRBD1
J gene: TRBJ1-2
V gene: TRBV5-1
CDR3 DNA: TGCGCCAGCAGCTTGGGGACAGGGGCTAACTATGGCTACACCTTC
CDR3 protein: CASSLGTGANYGYTF

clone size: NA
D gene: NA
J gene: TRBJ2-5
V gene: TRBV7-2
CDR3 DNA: TGTGCCAGCAGCCCCCCGGCCCAAGAGACCCAGTACTTC
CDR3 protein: CASSPPAQETQYF

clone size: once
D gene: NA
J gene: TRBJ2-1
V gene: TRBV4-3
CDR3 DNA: TGCGCCAGCAGCCCCCAGGGTGGCCGGGAGCCGGTCTTC
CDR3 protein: CASSPQGGREPVF

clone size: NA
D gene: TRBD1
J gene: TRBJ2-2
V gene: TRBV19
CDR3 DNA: TGTGCCACCGGACAGGGCTTCACCGGGGAGCTGTTTTTT
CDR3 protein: CATGQGFTGELFF

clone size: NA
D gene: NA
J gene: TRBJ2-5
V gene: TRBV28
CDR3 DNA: TGTGCCAGCAGTTTTTGGGGTACCCAAGAGACCCAGTACTTC
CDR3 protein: CASSFWGTQETQYF

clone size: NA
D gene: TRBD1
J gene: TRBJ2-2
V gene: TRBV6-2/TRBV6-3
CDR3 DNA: TGTGCCAGCAGCGGAGGAAACAGGGGAGTAAACACCGGGGAGCTGTTTTTT
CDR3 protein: CASSGGNRGVNTGELFF

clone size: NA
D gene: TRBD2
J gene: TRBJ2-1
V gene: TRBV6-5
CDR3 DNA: TGTGCCAGCGGAGAGACTAGCAGAAACAATGAGCAGTTCTTC
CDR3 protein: CASGETSRNNEQFF

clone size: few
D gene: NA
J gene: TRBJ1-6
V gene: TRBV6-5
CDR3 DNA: TGTGCCAGCAGCCCGTCTCTCTATAATTCACCCCTCCACTTT
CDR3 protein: CASSPSLYNSPLHF

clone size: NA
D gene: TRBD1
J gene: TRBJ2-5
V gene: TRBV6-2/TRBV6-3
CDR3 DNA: TGTGCCAGCAGCCTCACAGGGGGCTCATTGGAGACCCAGTACTTC
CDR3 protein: CASSLTGGSLETQYF

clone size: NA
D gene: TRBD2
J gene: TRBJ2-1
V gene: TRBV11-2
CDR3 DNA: TGTGCCAGCAGCCCCCACCGGGACTACACCTACAATGAGCAGTTCTTC
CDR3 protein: CASSPHRDYTYNEQFF

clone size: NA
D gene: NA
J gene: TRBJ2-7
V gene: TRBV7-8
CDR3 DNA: TGTGCCAGCAGCTCCTATGTCACGGGAGAGCAGTACTTC
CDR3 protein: CASSSYVTGEQYF

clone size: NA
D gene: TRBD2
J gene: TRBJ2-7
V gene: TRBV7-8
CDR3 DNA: TGTGCCAGCAGCTTTTTGGCGGGAGCCCACGAGCAGTACTTC
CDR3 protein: CASSFLAGAHEQYF

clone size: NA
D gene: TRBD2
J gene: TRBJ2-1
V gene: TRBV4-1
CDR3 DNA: TGCGCCAGCAGCGGGCGGGGGGGCCCCAGCTCCTACAATGAGCAGTTCTTC
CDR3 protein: CASSGRGGPSSYNEQFF

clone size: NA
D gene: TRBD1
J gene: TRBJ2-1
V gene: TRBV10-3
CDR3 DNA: TGTGCCATCCTGGACAGGGGGCGGGATGAGCAGTTCTTC
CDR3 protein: CAILDRGRDEQFF

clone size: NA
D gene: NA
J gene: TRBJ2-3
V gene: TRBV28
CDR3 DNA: TGTGCCAGCAGTTCCGGACAGTACACAGATACGCAGTATTTT
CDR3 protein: CASSSGQYTDTQYF

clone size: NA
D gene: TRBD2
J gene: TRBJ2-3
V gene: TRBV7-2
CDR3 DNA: TGTGCCAGCAGCTCCTCGAGACTAGCGGGGACCACAGATACGCAGTATTTT
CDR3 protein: CASSSSRLAGTTDTQYF

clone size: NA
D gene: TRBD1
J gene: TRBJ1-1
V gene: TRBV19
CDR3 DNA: TGTGCCAGTAGTATCCCTGGGACAGGGAACACTGAAGCTTTCTTT
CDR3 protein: CASSIPGTGNTEAFF

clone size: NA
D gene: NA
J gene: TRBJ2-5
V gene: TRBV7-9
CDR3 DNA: TGTGCCAGCAGCTTAATTCTTCAAGAGACCCAGTACTTC
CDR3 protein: CASSLILQETQYF

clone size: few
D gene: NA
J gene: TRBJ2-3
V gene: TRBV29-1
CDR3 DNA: TGCAGCGTAGACCGGACTGGATACACAGATACGCAGTATTTT
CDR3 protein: CSVDRTGYTDTQYF

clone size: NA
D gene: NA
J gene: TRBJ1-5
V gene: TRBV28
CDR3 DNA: TGTGCCAGCATCCGGACAGCTTATAGCAATCAGCCCCAGCATTTT
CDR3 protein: CASIRTAYSNQPQHF

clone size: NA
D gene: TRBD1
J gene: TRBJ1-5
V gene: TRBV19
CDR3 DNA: TGTGCCAGTCATACAGGGGGCGCGGCTCAGCCCCAGCATTTT
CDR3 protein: CASHTGGAAQPQHF

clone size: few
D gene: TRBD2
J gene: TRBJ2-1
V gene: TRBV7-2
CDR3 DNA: TGTGCCAGCAGCTTAGGACTAGCGGCACTCAATGAGCAGTTCTTC
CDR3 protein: CASSLGLAALNEQFF

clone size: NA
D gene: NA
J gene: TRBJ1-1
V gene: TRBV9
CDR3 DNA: TGTGCCAGCAGCGTAGGGCGTCGAAACACTGAAGCTTTCTTT
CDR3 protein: CASSVGRRNTEAFF

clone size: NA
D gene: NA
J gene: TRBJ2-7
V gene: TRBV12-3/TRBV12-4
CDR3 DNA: TGTGCCAGCAGTTTTGGCACCTCCACCTCTTACTTC
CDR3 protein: CASSFGTSTSYF

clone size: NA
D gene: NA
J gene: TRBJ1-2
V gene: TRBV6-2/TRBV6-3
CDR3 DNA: TGTGCCAGCAGTTACTCCGGACGGAAACTTGATGGCTACACCTTC
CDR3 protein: CASSYSGRKLDGYTF

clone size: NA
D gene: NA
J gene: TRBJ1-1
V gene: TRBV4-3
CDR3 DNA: TGCGCCAGCAGCCAGGTCCCGGACGCCCTTGCCGCTGAAGCTTTCTTT
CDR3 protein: CASSQVPDALAAEAFF

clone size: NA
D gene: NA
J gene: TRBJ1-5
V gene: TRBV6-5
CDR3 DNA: TGTGCCAGCAGGGGTACAAGCAATCAGCCCCAGCATTTT
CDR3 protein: CASRGTSNQPQHF

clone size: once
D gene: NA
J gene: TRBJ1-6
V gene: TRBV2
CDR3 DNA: TGTGCCAGCAGTGTGACCGTCTCGGGTTCACCCCTCCACTTT
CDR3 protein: CASSVTVSGSPLHF

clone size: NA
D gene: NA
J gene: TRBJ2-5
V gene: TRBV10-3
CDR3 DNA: TGTGCCATCAGCCTGGGACATAGGGAGACCCAGTACTTC
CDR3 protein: CAISLGHRETQYF

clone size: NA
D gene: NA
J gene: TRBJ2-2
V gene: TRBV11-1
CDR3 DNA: TGTGCCAGCAGCCCAGGGACCGGGGAGCTGTTTTTT
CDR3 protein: CASSPGTGELFF

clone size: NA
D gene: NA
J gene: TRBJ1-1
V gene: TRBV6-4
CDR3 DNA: TGTGCCAGCAGTGACCCTTCCCGGGACTTAAGTTGGGCTTTCTTT
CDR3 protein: CASSDPSRDLSWAFF

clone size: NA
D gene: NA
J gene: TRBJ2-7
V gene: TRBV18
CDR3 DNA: TGTGCCAGCTCACCGGACAATCTAGGCTACGAGCAGTACTTC
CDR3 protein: CASSPDNLGYEQYF

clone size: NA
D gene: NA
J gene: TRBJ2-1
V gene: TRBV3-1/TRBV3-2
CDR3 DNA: TGTGCCAGCAGCCCTTACGTCCGGTCGAGCTCCGGGGATGAGCAGTTCTTC
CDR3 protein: CASSPYVRSSSGDEQFF

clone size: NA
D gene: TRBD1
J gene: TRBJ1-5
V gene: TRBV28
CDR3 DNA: TGTGCCAGCAGTGGGACAGGGGCCCTTCGGCCCCAGCATTTT
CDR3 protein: CASSGTGALRPQHF

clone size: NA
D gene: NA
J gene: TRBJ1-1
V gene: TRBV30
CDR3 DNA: TGTGCCTGGACCCATACGTATGGGGCCTCCCTGAACACTGAAGCTTTCTTT
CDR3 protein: CAWTHTYGASLNTEAFF

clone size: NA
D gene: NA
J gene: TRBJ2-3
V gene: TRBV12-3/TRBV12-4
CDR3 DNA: TGTGCCAGCAGTGAGAATAAAGATACGCAGTATTTT
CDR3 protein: CASSENKDTQYF

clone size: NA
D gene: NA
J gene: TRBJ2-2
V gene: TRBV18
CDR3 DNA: TGTGCCAGCTCACCAGTCACAGGAGAGTACACCGGGGAGCTGTTTTTT
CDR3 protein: CASSPVTGEYTGELFF

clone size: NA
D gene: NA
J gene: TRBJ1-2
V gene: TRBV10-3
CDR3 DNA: TGTGCCATCAGTGCACTAGACTTGAGGGCGGAGGAGGGCTACACCTTC
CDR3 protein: CAISALDLRAEEGYTF

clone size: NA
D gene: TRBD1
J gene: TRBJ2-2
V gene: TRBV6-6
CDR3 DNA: TGTGCCAGCAGCCTGGGACAGGGGGCCACCGGGGAGCTGTTTTTT
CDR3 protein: CASSLGQGATGELFF

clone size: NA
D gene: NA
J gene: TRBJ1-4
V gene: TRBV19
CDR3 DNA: TGTGCCAGTAGTTCCCCCGGGACCCCATCTGGAGGTGAAAAACTGTTTTTT
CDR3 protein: CASSSPGTPSGGEKLFF

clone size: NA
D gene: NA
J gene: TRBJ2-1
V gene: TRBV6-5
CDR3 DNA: TGTGCCAGCAGTAAGCGGTACCCTTCGAATGAGCAGTTCTTC
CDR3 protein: CASSKRYPSNEQFF

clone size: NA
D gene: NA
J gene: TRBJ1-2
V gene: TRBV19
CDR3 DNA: TGTGCCAGTAGTACCCCGGGTCTACGGTATGGCTACACCTTC
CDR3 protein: CASSTPGLRYGYTF

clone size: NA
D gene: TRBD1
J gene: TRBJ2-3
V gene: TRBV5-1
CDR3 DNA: TGCGCCAGCAGCTTGTCCCCAAGAGGGGGCAGCGCAGATACGCAGTATTTT
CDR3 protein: CASSLSPRGGSADTQYF

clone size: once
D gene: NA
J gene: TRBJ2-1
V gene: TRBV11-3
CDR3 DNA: TGTGCCAGCAGCTTTGACGGGATCAACAATGAGCAGTTCTTC
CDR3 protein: CASSFDGINNEQFF

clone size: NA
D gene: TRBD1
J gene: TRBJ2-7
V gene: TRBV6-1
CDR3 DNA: TGTGCCAGCAGTGACGGACAGGGGACCTACGAGCAGTACTTC
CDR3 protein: CASSDGQGTYEQYF

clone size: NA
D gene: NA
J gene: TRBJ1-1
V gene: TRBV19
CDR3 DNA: TGTGCCAGTAGGACAGATCGGACTGAAGCTTTCTTT
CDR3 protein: CASRTDRTEAFF